This is a list of T cell receptor beta chains from one sample in a study of blood T cell repertoires in COVID-19. Clones were sequenced by immunoSEQ multiplex PCR, and TCRdb holds only the in-frame ones, with some missing. Altogether about 69,000 clones are present, roughly 90% being singletons, with the ten largest covering 5% to 6.5%. Sequenced material: peripheral blood. Every receptor here comes from a man aged 45-65 years with acute or convalescent COVID-19. The CDR3 runs from the conserved cysteine through the conserved F or W. A D gene is named only where the DNA matches it firmly. Size is stated for part of the rows, as once, few or many counts, or as a class when the clone is expanded.

D | J | size | V | length | CDR3 | DNA
- | TRBJ2-2 | - | TRBV3-1/TRBV3-2 | 15 | CASSLAGDRTGELFF | TGTGCCAGCAGCCTAGCAGGGGATCGGACCGGGGAGCTGTTTTTT
TRBD2 | TRBJ2-7 | - | TRBV13 | 15 | CASSLWGLAGSEQYF | TGTGCCAGCAGCTTATGGGGACTAGCGGGATCCGAGCAGTACTTC
TRBD1 | TRBJ1-2 | - | TRBV2 | 14 | CASSPGQGRRGYTF | TGTGCCAGCAGTCCTGGACAGGGGAGGCGCGGCTACACCTTC
- | TRBJ1-4 | - | TRBV6-5 | 16 | CASSYLSAGTNEKLFF | TGTGCCAGCAGTTACCTCTCGGCAGGGACTAATGAAAAACTGTTTTTT
- | TRBJ1-2 | - | TRBV4-1 | 15 | CASSQSTGSNYGYTF | TGCGCCAGCAGCCAATCCACAGGGTCTAACTATGGCTACACCTTC
TRBD1 | TRBJ2-7 | - | TRBV27 | 14 | CASKRTGGSYEQYF | TGTGCCAGCAAACGGACAGGGGGCTCCTACGAGCAGTACTTC
- | TRBJ2-1 | - | TRBV19 | 15 | CASSPLGLGSNEQFF | TGTGCCAGTAGTCCACTAGGCCTCGGGTCCAATGAGCAGTTCTTC
TRBD2 | TRBJ2-3 | - | TRBV24-1 | 15 | CATRDSGAGTDTQYF | TGTGCCACCAGAGATTCGGGAGCGGGGACAGATACGCAGTATTTT
- | TRBJ2-7 | - | TRBV7-8 | 15 | CASSLVLDSTYEQYF | TGTGCCAGCAGCTTAGTGTTGGACAGTACCTACGAGCAGTACTTC
- | TRBJ1-3 | - | TRBV2 | 14 | CASKDSISGNTIYF | TGTGCCAGCAAAGATAGTATCTCTGGAAACACCATATATTTT
TRBD1 | TRBJ1-5 | few | TRBV10-2 | 16 | CASSSGTGRSNQPQHF | TGCGCCAGCAGTTCCGGGACAGGGCGCTCCAATCAGCCCCAGCATTTT
TRBD1 | TRBJ1-5 | once | TRBV6-2/TRBV6-3 | 18 | CASSYSLTGGGRNQPQHF | TGTGCCAGCAGTTACTCTTTGACAGGGGGGGGGCGCAATCAGCCCCAGCATTTT
TRBD2 | TRBJ2-1 | - | TRBV19 | 19 | CASSIAVLAGGPSYNEQFF | TGTGCCAGTAGTATCGCGGTACTAGCGGGAGGGCCGTCCTACAATGAGCAGTTCTTC
- | TRBJ1-4 | - | TRBV5-5 | 15 | CASSSQGPGGEKLFF | TGTGCCAGCAGCAGCCAGGGACCCGGGGGGGAAAAACTGTTTTTT
TRBD1 | TRBJ1-2 | - | TRBV6-5 | 12 | CASSPTGYGYTF | TGTGCCAGCAGCCCGACAGGGTATGGCTACACCTTC
TRBD2 | TRBJ2-1 | - | TRBV4-3 | 18 | CASSQGIRGGRASDEQFF | TGCGCCAGCAGCCAAGGTATCCGGGGCGGGAGGGCCTCCGATGAGCAGTTCTTC
TRBD1 | TRBJ2-1 | - | TRBV30 | 13 | CAWSATGNNEQFF | TGTGCCTGGAGCGCGACAGGGAACAATGAGCAGTTCTTC
- | TRBJ1-1 | once | TRBV27 | 15 | CASSLQGGPNTEAFF | TGTGCCAGCAGTTTACAGGGCGGCCCTAACACTGAAGCTTTCTTT
TRBD2 | TRBJ2-3 | - | TRBV6-4 | 16 | CASRPEGTSGTNTQYF | TGTGCCAGCAGGCCCGAGGGGACTAGCGGGACTAATACGCAGTATTTT
- | TRBJ1-1 | once | TRBV5-6 | 12 | CASSSFGGGAFF | TGTGCCAGCAGCTCCTTTGGAGGAGGAGCTTTCTTT
TRBD1 | TRBJ2-7 | - | TRBV6-6 | 16 | CASSYFGTEDLEEQYF | TGTGCCAGCAGTTACTTCGGGACAGAGGATCTGGAAGAGCAGTACTTC
- | TRBJ2-2 | - | TRBV5-1 | 15 | CASRADSTNTGELFF | TGCGCCAGCAGGGCGGACAGCACGAACACCGGGGAGCTGTTTTTT
- | TRBJ2-5 | few | TRBV2 | 16 | CASSEGIGGRRETQYF | TGTGCCAGCAGTGAGGGAATTGGGGGGAGGAGAGAGACCCAGTACTTC
TRBD1 | TRBJ2-5 | - | TRBV7-9 | 13 | CASSLAGGETQYF | TGTGCCAGCAGCTTAGCAGGGGGCGAGACCCAGTACTTC
- | TRBJ1-5 | - | TRBV2 | 13 | CASRFYSNQPQHF | TGTGCCAGCAGGTTTTATAGCAATCAGCCCCAGCATTTT
- | TRBJ1-2 | few | TRBV4-2 | 14 | CASSQVGTTRGYTF | TGTGCCAGCAGCCAGGTTGGGACAACGAGAGGCTACACCTTC
TRBD2 | TRBJ2-2 | few | TRBV19 | 16 | CASSTGTRLNPGELFF | TGTGCCAGTAGTACCGGGACTAGGTTAAATCCCGGGGAGCTGTTTTTT
TRBD1 | TRBJ1-4 | - | TRBV6-1 | 17 | CASSDRDRSRANEKLFF | TGTGCCAGCAGTGACCGGGACAGGAGCCGAGCTAATGAAAAACTGTTTTTT
- | TRBJ2-3 | - | TRBV6-4 | 14 | CASSVRFPPDTQYF | TGTGCCAGCAGTGTACGGTTTCCTCCAGATACGCAGTATTTT
TRBD2 | TRBJ2-1 | few | TRBV24-1 | 15 | CATGKLAGGPGEQFF | TGTGCCACCGGAAAACTAGCGGGAGGGCCCGGTGAGCAGTTCTTC
- | TRBJ1-5 | - | TRBV19 | 17 | CASSTAGRGSFMKPQHF | TGTGCCAGTAGCACCGCGGGGCGAGGAAGCTTTATGAAGCCCCAGCATTTT
TRBD1 | TRBJ1-1 | - | TRBV3-1/TRBV3-2 | 16 | CASRSGQGAWDTEAFF | TGTGCCAGCAGGTCGGGACAGGGGGCTTGGGACACTGAAGCTTTCTTT
TRBD2 | TRBJ2-5 | - | TRBV5-4 | 17 | CASSLGGASGSIETQYF | TGTGCCAGCAGCTTGGGTGGGGCTAGCGGGAGTATCGAGACCCAGTACTTC
- | TRBJ1-3 | - | TRBV11-2 | 14 | CASSLDRGGHTIYF | TGTGCCAGCAGCCTCGATCGGGGGGGCCACACCATATATTTT
- | TRBJ1-1 | once | TRBV7-2 | 13 | CASSSQGNTEAFF | TGTGCCAGCAGCTCTCAGGGAAACACTGAAGCTTTCTTT
TRBD1 | TRBJ1-1 | - | TRBV6-5 | 14 | CASNYRDRGSEAFF | TGTGCCAGCAACTACCGGGACAGGGGATCTGAAGCTTTCTTT
- | TRBJ1-1 | - | TRBV19 | 13 | CASSRARSTEAFF | TGTGCCAGTAGTAGGGCCAGAAGCACTGAAGCTTTCTTT
- | TRBJ2-7 | - | TRBV27 | 13 | CASSLWGEAEQYF | TGTGCCAGCAGTTTGTGGGGGGAGGCCGAGCAGTACTTC
TRBD1 | TRBJ1-6 | - | TRBV6-4 | 17 | CASTPRGRDRENSPLHF | TGTGCCAGCACCCCGAGGGGACGGGACAGGGAAAATTCACCCCTCCACTTT
- | TRBJ1-6 | - | TRBV5-6 | 14 | CASSRRLNNSPLHF | TGTGCCAGCAGCCGCCGACTGAATAATTCACCCCTCCACTTT
TRBD2 | TRBJ2-7 | - | TRBV7-2 | 17 | CASSQQRSGGGAYEQYF | TGTGCCAGCAGCCAACAACGCTCGGGGGGAGGAGCCTACGAGCAGTACTTC
- | TRBJ1-6 | - | TRBV7-9 | 17 | CASSKSRDINYNSPLHF | TGTGCCAGCTCCAAGTCCCGGGACATTAACTATAATTCACCCCTCCACTTT